The clone carrying this TCR beta chain was detected once. This sample was included in a study of shared clonotypes between healthy human individuals. The assay was immunoSEQ multiplex PCR, and TCRdb's table has in-frame clones only and misses some. The data hold roughly 2,500,000 clones, with roughly 93% observed a single time. Only Caucasian adults living in Nashville, Tennessee served as donors. This CDR3 spans 14 amino acids. CDR1 SGHTA and CDR2 FQGNSA come from the germline V gene. V lost 1 base and J 5 bases, leaving 11 bases between the germline ends. The chain couples TRBV7-2 to TRBJ1-2; maybe TRBD1 (5 bases). Source material: naive CD4+ T cells from PBMCs. This sample's subset: CD45RA+ positively selected. The receptor's source is a man aged 18 to 29 in good health. Some clones in this sample may be carry-over from other donors' samples. CDR3 in DNA: TGTGCCAGCAGCTTAGGAGGGGTGGAATATGGCTACACCTTC. Amino acids: CASSLGGVEYGYTF.